This entry lists 7 T cell receptor beta chains sequenced from one sample in a study of cytomegalovirus exposure and HLA in healthy donors. Use of 60 Vbeta and 13 Jbeta primers characterized the PCR. Sequencing was performed with immunoSEQ multiplex PCR; in TCRdb, only in-frame clones are kept and a portion is missing. Here the sample spans about 150,000 clones, about 80% being singletons. The sequencing sample was made of PBMCs. All receptors come from a woman between 45 and 65 years old in good health and CMV-seropositive.

The chain combines TRBV9 with TRBJ1-6; weak D call: TRBD1 (6 bases). In germline, CDR1 is SGDLS, CDR2 YYNGEE. Trimming left V 0 bases short and J 8 bases short, with 9 bases between. The CDR3 is 14 amino acids. The CDR3 nucleotides read TGTGCCAGCAGCGTAGACAGGGCTGATTCACCCCTCCACTTT. It is translated as CASSVDRADSPLHF.

This clone was seen just once. The chain links TRBV18 to TRBJ2-3; 9 positions agree with TRBD2. V was clipped by 3 bases and J by 1 base; unmatched bases: 2. Per the germline V gene, CDR1 is KGHSH and CDR2 is LQKENI. CDR3 length equals 15 residues. CDR3 nucleotide sequence: TGTGCCAGCTCACCCGTAGCGGGGGGCACAGATACGCAGTATTTT. Its translation: CASSPVAGGTDTQYF.

The CDR3 region has the DNA TGTGCCACCAGCAGAGATCAGGGCAGCCTGAACACTGAAGCTTTCTTT. It specifies CATSRDQGSLNTEAFF. The rearrangement links TRBV15 to TRBJ1-1; tentatively, D is TRBD1 (5 bases). V dropped 0 bases and J dropped 0 bases, with 11 bases sitting between them. The CDR3 sequence is 16 residues long. Germline assignment: CDR1 LNHNV and CDR2 YYDKDF (reference sequence). Together with reference TRBV15 and TRBJ1-1, the CDR3 gives the full variable domain: DAMVIQNPRYQVTQFGKPVTLSCSQTLNHNVMYWYQQKSSQAPKLLFHYYDKDFNNEADTPDNFQSRRPNTSFCFLDIRSPGLGDTAMYLCATSRDQGSLNTEAFFGQGTRLTVV.

The chain is built from TRBV4-3 and TRBJ2-7; TRBD1 aligns across 10 bases. V lost 2 bases, J lost 4 bases, and 5 bases stayed unmatched. Germline CDR1 LGHNA, CDR2 YSLEER. The CDR3 length is 15 residues. CDR3 DNA sequence: TGCGCCAGCAGCCAATCGGGACAGGGGCAGTACGAGCAGTACTTC. Protein: CASSQSGQGQYEQYF.

The chain links TRBV14 to TRBJ2-1; 7 positions match TRBD1. CDR3 length equals 21 residues. Trimming took 0 bases from V and 3 from J; bases not matched to a gene: 20. Germline values: CDR1 SGHDN, CDR2 FVKESK. CDR3 sequence: CASSQESTRQGFRHLYNEQFF. The DNA for the CDR3 is TGTGCCAGCAGCCAAGAATCTACGAGACAGGGTTTCCGTCACCTCTACAATGAGCAGTTCTTC.

The chain couples TRBV6-6 to TRBJ1-2, with 8 bases matching TRBD1. V was clipped by 5 bases and J by 4 bases; unmatched bases: 12. CDR1 and CDR2 from the germline V gene are MNHNY and SVGAGI (reference sequence). This CDR3 is built from 16 residues. The CDR3 region is CASSNSGGTGLYGYTF. The CDR3, as DNA: TGTGCCAGCAGTAACAGCGGAGGGACAGGCCTCTATGGCTACACCTTC.

V and J are TRBV5-5 and TRBJ2-5; D call uncertain. This CDR3 has 13 residues. Per germline, CDR1 SGHKS and CDR2 YYEKEE (reference sequence). Between the trimmed V and J ends, which lost 0 bases and 5 bases, there was a span of 8 bases. DNA for the CDR3: TGTGCCAGCAGCTTGGCCGGGTTGGAGACCCAGTACTTC. It translates to CASSLAGLETQYF.